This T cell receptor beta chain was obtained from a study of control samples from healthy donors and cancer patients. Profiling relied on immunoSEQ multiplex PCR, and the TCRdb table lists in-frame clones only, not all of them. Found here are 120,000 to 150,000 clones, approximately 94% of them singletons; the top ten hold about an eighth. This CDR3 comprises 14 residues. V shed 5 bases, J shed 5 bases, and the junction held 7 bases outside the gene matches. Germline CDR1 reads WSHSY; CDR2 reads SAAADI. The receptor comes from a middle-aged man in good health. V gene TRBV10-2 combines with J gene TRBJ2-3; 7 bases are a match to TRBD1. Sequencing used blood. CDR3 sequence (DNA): TGCGCCAGCAGTCCTACAGGGGACGGAGATACGCAGTATTTT. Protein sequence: CASSPTGDGDTQYF.